The following is a TCR beta chain sequence with its context. This record comes from a study of blood T cell repertoires in COVID-19. The ends lost 0 bases at V and 2 bases at J; junction bases unmatched: 5. This CDR3 has 15 amino acids. Germline CDR1 reads SGHRS; CDR2 reads YFSETQ. Sequenced by immunoSEQ multiplex PCR; TCRdb stores in-frame clones only, minus some. The repertoire includes around 250,000 clones, approximately 89% of them detected once, and roughly 10% sits in the top ten. The gene calls are TRBV5-1 and TRBJ2-7, with 7 bases aligning to TRBD1. The clonotype originates from a woman in her seventies with COVID-19, enrolled during active disease. Specimen: peripheral blood. The CDR3 sequence is CASSLAGTVTYEQYF. As DNA, the CDR3 is TGCGCCAGCAGCTTGGCCGGGACAGTAACCTACGAGCAGTACTTC.